The rows below give T cell receptor beta chains drawn from one sample of a study of graft-versus-host responses after intestinal transplantation. Clones were read by immunoSEQ multiplex PCR, and TCRdb kept only the in-frame ones, dropping some. This sample has 25,000 or so clones, with 85% to 95% found just once. The input for sequencing was PBMCs, taken just under 40 days after intestinal transplant. The source of these receptors is a human patient who received an intestinal transplant, so some T cells may come from the graft donor. The CDR3 runs from the conserved cysteine through the conserved F or W. The D gene is left open where the match is weak. Clone sizes are given selectively: once, few, many, or a class where the clone is expanded.

v_call: TRBV7-8; d_call: NA; j_call: TRBJ2-7; clone_size: NA; cdr3_aa: CASSLDSGTYEQYF; cdr3_nt: TGTGCCAGCAGCTTAGACTCGGGTACCTACGAGCAGTACTTC
v_call: TRBV7-8; d_call: NA; j_call: TRBJ2-7; clone_size: once; cdr3_aa: CASSSTGPYEQYF; cdr3_nt: TGTGCCAGCAGCTCGACAGGACCCTACGAGCAGTACTTC
v_call: TRBV5-8; d_call: TRBD2; j_call: TRBJ2-1; clone_size: NA; cdr3_aa: CASSLSGLVGHEQFF; cdr3_nt: TGTGCCAGCAGCTTGAGTGGACTAGTAGGACATGAGCAGTTCTTC
v_call: TRBV27; d_call: TRBD1; j_call: TRBJ1-1; clone_size: NA; cdr3_aa: CASSPLDRGTLNTEAFF; cdr3_nt: TGTGCCAGCAGTCCCCTGGACAGGGGCACCTTGAACACTGAAGCTTTCTTT
v_call: TRBV10-3; d_call: TRBD2; j_call: TRBJ2-1; clone_size: NA; cdr3_aa: CAITSQRGNYNEQFF; cdr3_nt: TGTGCCATCACCTCGCAGCGGGGCAACTACAATGAGCAGTTCTTC
v_call: TRBV29-1; d_call: TRBD1; j_call: TRBJ2-5; clone_size: NA; cdr3_aa: CSVIQGNGETQYF; cdr3_nt: TGCAGCGTGATACAGGGGAATGGAGAGACCCAGTACTTC
v_call: TRBV19; d_call: TRBD2; j_call: TRBJ2-1; clone_size: once; cdr3_aa: CASSIAGGPADEQFF; cdr3_nt: TGTGCCAGTAGTATTGCGGGAGGGCCCGCAGATGAGCAGTTCTTC
v_call: TRBV28; d_call: NA; j_call: TRBJ2-7; clone_size: NA; cdr3_aa: CASSLSAGTYEQYF; cdr3_nt: TGTGCCAGCAGTTTATCTGCAGGGACCTACGAGCAGTACTTC
v_call: TRBV9; d_call: NA; j_call: TRBJ1-4; clone_size: NA; cdr3_aa: CASSEDPGGANEKLFF; cdr3_nt: TGTGCCAGCAGCGAGGACCCCGGAGGTGCTAATGAAAAACTGTTTTTT
v_call: TRBV10-1; d_call: NA; j_call: TRBJ1-1; clone_size: few; cdr3_aa: CASSDSVEGEAFF; cdr3_nt: TGCGCCAGCAGTGATTCTGTTGAGGGTGAAGCTTTCTTT
v_call: TRBV7-9; d_call: NA; j_call: TRBJ2-7; clone_size: NA; cdr3_aa: CAGRGRGYEQYF; cdr3_nt: TGTGCCGGAAGAGGCAGGGGCTACGAGCAGTACTTC
v_call: TRBV5-1; d_call: TRBD1; j_call: TRBJ2-7; clone_size: NA; cdr3_aa: CASSLEDRGNEQYF; cdr3_nt: TGCGCCAGCAGCTTGGAGGACAGGGGCAACGAGCAGTACTTC
v_call: TRBV5-6; d_call: NA; j_call: TRBJ2-5; clone_size: NA; cdr3_aa: CASRPTGRMKETQYF; cdr3_nt: TGTGCCAGCAGGCCCACAGGGAGGATGAAAGAGACCCAGTACTTC
v_call: TRBV28; d_call: TRBD1; j_call: TRBJ1-2; clone_size: NA; cdr3_aa: CASSLNRGLYGYTF; cdr3_nt: TGTGCCAGCAGTTTAAACAGGGGATTATATGGCTACACCTTC
v_call: TRBV28; d_call: TRBD2; j_call: TRBJ2-5; clone_size: few; cdr3_aa: CASSLRLAGVETQYF; cdr3_nt: TGTGCCAGCAGTTTGCGGCTAGCGGGAGTAGAGACCCAGTACTTC
v_call: TRBV13; d_call: NA; j_call: TRBJ2-1; clone_size: NA; cdr3_aa: CASSLAGDNEQFF; cdr3_nt: TGTGCCAGCAGCTTAGCTGGGGACAATGAGCAGTTCTTC
v_call: TRBV20-1; d_call: NA; j_call: TRBJ2-7; clone_size: NA; cdr3_aa: CSARGVREQYF; cdr3_nt: TGCAGTGCTAGAGGGGTGCGCGAGCAGTACTTC
v_call: TRBV19; d_call: NA; j_call: TRBJ2-7; clone_size: NA; cdr3_aa: CASSDASRYEQYF; cdr3_nt: TGTGCCAGTAGTGACGCCTCGCGCTACGAGCAGTACTTC
v_call: TRBV11-1; d_call: NA; j_call: TRBJ2-4; clone_size: NA; cdr3_aa: CASSLWETRNIQYF; cdr3_nt: TGCGCCAGCAGCTTGTGGGAGACGAGAAACATTCAGTACTTC
v_call: TRBV15; d_call: NA; j_call: TRBJ1-1; clone_size: NA; cdr3_aa: CATSRDLNGLVAFF; cdr3_nt: TGTGCCACCAGCAGAGATTTGAACGGCCTTGTAGCTTTCTTT
v_call: TRBV10-1; d_call: NA; j_call: TRBJ2-7; clone_size: once; cdr3_aa: CASSEPSQTKHYEQYF; cdr3_nt: TGCGCCAGCAGTGAACCCTCCCAGACAAAACACTACGAGCAGTACTTC
v_call: TRBV9; d_call: NA; j_call: TRBJ2-2; clone_size: NA; cdr3_aa: CASSVADSPNTGELFF; cdr3_nt: TGTGCCAGCAGCGTAGCGGACAGCCCGAACACCGGGGAGCTGTTTTTT
v_call: TRBV5-1; d_call: NA; j_call: TRBJ2-7; clone_size: NA; cdr3_aa: CASSLGQSSYEQYF; cdr3_nt: TGCGCCAGCAGCTTGGGACAGAGCTCGTACGAGCAGTACTTC
v_call: TRBV4-1; d_call: NA; j_call: TRBJ2-7; clone_size: NA; cdr3_aa: CASSQGVLSYEQYF; cdr3_nt: TGCGCCAGCAGCCAAGGAGTGTTGTCCTACGAGCAGTACTTC
v_call: TRBV15; d_call: NA; j_call: TRBJ1-1; clone_size: NA; cdr3_aa: CATSRTTGSGEAFF; cdr3_nt: TGTGCCACCAGCCGAACCACAGGGTCTGGTGAAGCTTTCTTT
v_call: TRBV7-9; d_call: TRBD1; j_call: TRBJ2-7; clone_size: NA; cdr3_aa: CASSVPGQGTYEQYF; cdr3_nt: TGTGCCAGCAGCGTTCCGGGACAGGGGACCTACGAGCAGTACTTC
v_call: TRBV7-6; d_call: NA; j_call: TRBJ1-1; clone_size: once; cdr3_aa: CASSLGARGLGTEAFF; cdr3_nt: TGTGCCAGCAGCTTAGGGGCCAGGGGCTTGGGCACTGAAGCTTTCTTT
v_call: TRBV11-2; d_call: NA; j_call: TRBJ2-1; clone_size: NA; cdr3_aa: CASSLASNEQFF; cdr3_nt: TGTGCCAGCAGCTTAGCGAGCAATGAGCAGTTCTTC
v_call: TRBV11-2; d_call: NA; j_call: TRBJ1-1; clone_size: NA; cdr3_aa: CASTPLMNTEAFF; cdr3_nt: TGTGCCAGCACCCCCCTGATGAACACTGAAGCTTTCTTT
v_call: TRBV11-2; d_call: NA; j_call: TRBJ2-7; clone_size: NA; cdr3_aa: CASSPGVGLYEQYF; cdr3_nt: TGTGCCAGCAGCCCAGGGGTAGGACTTTACGAGCAGTACTTC
v_call: TRBV2; d_call: NA; j_call: TRBJ2-1; clone_size: NA; cdr3_aa: CASSSLGYEQFF; cdr3_nt: TGTGCCAGCAGCTCCCTTGGCTATGAGCAGTTCTTC
v_call: TRBV18; d_call: TRBD2; j_call: TRBJ2-3; clone_size: NA; cdr3_aa: CASSPAGDPDTQYF; cdr3_nt: TGTGCCAGCTCACCGGCGGGGGATCCAGATACGCAGTATTTT
v_call: TRBV6-6; d_call: TRBD1; j_call: TRBJ1-5; clone_size: NA; cdr3_aa: CASGQGPYQPQHF; cdr3_nt: TGTGCCAGCGGACAGGGTCCGTATCAGCCCCAGCATTTT
v_call: TRBV6-6; d_call: NA; j_call: TRBJ2-2; clone_size: NA; cdr3_aa: CASSYDDGELFF; cdr3_nt: TGTGCCAGCAGTTACGACGACGGGGAGCTGTTTTTT
v_call: TRBV28; d_call: NA; j_call: TRBJ1-6; clone_size: NA; cdr3_aa: CASSLSYWGSSYNSPLHF; cdr3_nt: TGTGCCAGCAGTTTATCGTATTGGGGGAGCTCCTATAATTCACCCCTCCACTTT